The 21 T cell receptor beta chains in this list originate from one sample, sequenced in a study of vaccination effects on CD4 cells after COVID-19. Only in-frame clones appear in the TCRdb table, and some are missing; sequencing was by immunoSEQ multiplex PCR. This sample has more than 50,000 clones, with around 80% found just once. These TCRs are of unknown antigen specificity. Scientists isolated CD4+ T cells after an approximately 11-day culture period ended. Sequences were derived from CD4+ T cells from PBMCs cultured without peptide, sampled before COVID-19 vaccination. These receptors came from a human donor who received a COVID-19 vaccine.

The chain couples TRBV5-5 to TRBJ2-1, with 8 bases lining up with TRBD1. This CDR3 has 15 amino acids. CDR1 and CDR2 (germline): SGHKS, YYEKEE (reference sequence). Trimming cost V 4 bases and J 4 bases; bases outside gene matches: 7. The CDR3 nucleotides read TGTGCCAGCAGCCCCGGGACAGGAGTTTACAATGAGCAGTTCTTC. As protein: CASSPGTGVYNEQFF. The whole variable domain, filled in from reference TRBV5-5 and TRBJ2-1, reads DAGVTQSPTHLIKTRGQQVTLRCSPISGHKSVSWYQQVLGQGPQFIFQYYEKEERGRGNFPDRFSARQFPNYSSELNVNALLLGDSALYLCASSPGTGVYNEQFFGPGTRLTVL.

This sequence joins TRBV18 and TRBJ2-5; perhaps TRBD1 as D (6 bases). From germline, CDR1 is KGHSH and CDR2 LQKENI. Trimming shortened V by 3 bases and J by 1 base, and 12 bases separated the two germline ends. The CDR3 has 15 amino acids. The CDR3, as DNA: TGTGCCAGCTCACCCGGACAGCCTCGCCAAGAGACCCAGTACTTC. It yields the protein CASSPGQPRQETQYF.

V gene TRBV7-9 combines with J gene TRBJ1-1, with 8 nucleotides matching TRBD1. Per germline, CDR1 SEHNR and CDR2 FQNEAQ (reference sequence). J gave up 1 base and V 3 bases, and 1 base lay outside the gene matches. The CDR3 covers 14 residues. CDR3 nucleotides: TGTGCCAGCAGCTTGACAGGGGAGAACACTGAAGCTTTCTTT. The encoded protein is CASSLTGENTEAFF.

The CDR3 reads CASSLRRITEAFF. DNA for the CDR3: TGTGCCAGCAGCTTGCGGAGAATCACTGAAGCTTTCTTT. This chain joins TRBV5-8 and TRBJ1-1; D gene ambiguous. The CDR3 runs 13 residues. V shed 1 base and J shed 4 bases, with 8 bases lying between them. CDR1 and CDR2 (germline): SGHTS, YDEGEE.

The chain combines TRBV3-1 (or the pseudogene TRBV3-2) with TRBJ1-6; D is ambiguous. The CDR3 consists of 16 residues. V was cut by 1 base and J by 0 bases, with 7 bases left in between. Germline V lookup: CDR1 LGHDT, CDR2 YNNKEL (reference sequence). CDR3 in amino acids: CASSQGTFSYNSPLHF. CDR3 DNA: TGTGCCAGCAGCCAAGGTACCTTCTCCTATAATTCACCCCTCCACTTT.

V and J are TRBV30 and TRBJ1-1, with D perhaps TRBD1 (6 bases). Germline values: CDR1 GTSNPN, CDR2 SVGIG (reference sequence). The CDR3 length is 12 residues. V was cut by 2 bases and J by 9 bases, with 13 bases left in between. The DNA of the CDR3 is TGTGCCTGGAGTAGGGGGGGCGCGCAAGCTTTCTTT. Its translation is CAWSRGGAQAFF.

The chain has TRBV5-1 and TRBJ2-6; no firm D call. The germline V gene has CDR1 SGHRS and CDR2 YFSETQ. The V end was cut by 3 bases, the J end by 0 bases, with 7 bases between. This CDR3 contains 15 residues. The CDR3 sequence: CASSSMASGANVLTF. The CDR3, as DNA: TGCGCCAGCAGCTCCATGGCCTCTGGGGCCAACGTCCTGACTTTC.

The chain combines TRBV6-5 with TRBJ2-7, with 9 nucleotides matching TRBD1. Germline CDR1 MNHEY, CDR2 SVGAGI. Trimming cost V 7 bases and J 5 bases; bases outside gene matches: 12. The CDR3 has 15 residues. As DNA, the CDR3 is TGTGCCAGCAACAAGGGACAGGGCGAGGGCCACGAGCAGTACGTC. This gives the protein CASNKGQGEGHEQYV.

The rearrangement links TRBV19 to TRBJ1-1, with D maybe TRBD1 (6 bases). Germline V gene lookup returns CDR1 LNHDA and CDR2 SQIVND (reference sequence). The CDR3 totals 14 residues. The V gene lost 6 bases and the J gene lost 1 base, with 12 bases spanning the gap. The CDR3 protein is CASRQTGENTEAFF. CDR3 DNA sequence: TGTGCCAGTAGACAGACAGGCGAGAACACTGAAGCTTTCTTT.

This clone was picked up many times. CDR3 amino acids: CASSQWTGELFF. The CDR3 DNA sequence: TGTGCCAGCAGCCAGTGGACCGGGGAGCTGTTTTTT. The V and J genes are TRBV3-1 (or the pseudogene TRBV3-2) and TRBJ2-2; D not resolved. The CDR3 sequence is 12 residues long. Germline V lookup: CDR1 LGHDT, CDR2 YNNKEL (reference sequence). Trimming removed 3 bases from V and 5 bases from J, with 4 bases in between.

The chain links TRBV25-1 to TRBJ1-2; 9 bases are shared with TRBD1. V was clipped by 3 bases and J by 8 bases; unmatched bases: 4. The CDR3 loop spans 13 amino acids. The V gene's germline CDR1 is MGHDK and CDR2 SYGVNS. The DNA of the CDR3 is TGTGCCAGCAGTGATTGGACAGGGGCCGGCTACACCTTC. This encodes CASSDWTGAGYTF.

The rearrangement uses TRBV24-1 and TRBJ1-2; 10 bases match TRBD1. The CDR3 contains 13 residues. The germline V gene encodes CDR1 KGHDR and CDR2 SFDVKD. With 5 bases clipped from V and 8 bases from J, the junction kept 4 bases outside the gene matches. The CDR3 region is CATSGQGAAGYTF. For the CDR3, the DNA is TGTGCCACCAGTGGACAGGGGGCGGCAGGCTACACCTTC.

This sequence joins TRBV6-5 and TRBJ1-3, with D unclear. The length of the CDR3 is 15 residues. CDR1 and CDR2 (germline): MNHEY, SVGAGI. V lost 0 bases and J 4 bases, leaving 10 bases between the germline ends. The CDR3 here is CASSYSGAAGNTIYF. CDR3 in DNA: TGTGCCAGCAGTTACTCGGGAGCCGCGGGAAACACCATATATTTT.

The CDR3, as DNA: TGTGCCAGTTTACAGGGGCACCCGAACACTGAAGCTTTCTTT. Protein: CASLQGHPNTEAFF. J is TRBJ1-1 and V is TRBV6-6, with TRBD1 identical over 7 bases. Germline lookup yields CDR1 MNHNY and CDR2 SVGAGI (reference sequence). There are 14 residues in the CDR3. V was pared by 9 bases and J by 1 base, with 8 bases of the junction left unmatched.

V usage is TRBV28 and J usage is TRBJ2-7; D may match TRBD1 or TRBD2 (6 bases each). This CDR3 comprises 14 residues. Germline CDR1 and CDR2: MDHEN and SYDVKM. V lost 7 bases and J lost 0, with 13 bases in between. Here the CDR3 reads CASTKGGSSYEQYV. The CDR3 nucleotides read TGTGCCAGCACCAAGGGGGGAAGCTCCTACGAGCAGTACGTC.

A remark on this clone: Within the sample, other DNA sequences also encode this same CDR3. The CDR3 coding sequence is TGTGCCTGGAGTGTACTTGGGGGCTATGGCTACACCTTC. Protein: CAWSVLGGYGYTF. V and J are TRBV30 and TRBJ1-2, with D possibly being TRBD1 (5 bases). Between the trimmed V and J ends, which lost 0 bases and 4 bases, there was a span of 9 bases. The germline CDR1 and CDR2 sequences are GTSNPN and SVGIG (reference sequence). This CDR3 is 13 amino acids long.

This clone was observed a handful of times. The gene calls are TRBV11-2 and TRBJ2-7; 9 positions match TRBD1. CDR3 length equals 14 residues. Germline V gene sequence: CDR1 SGHAT, CDR2 FQNNGV. With V trimmed by 1 base and J by 7 bases, 5 bases remained unmatched. CDR3 region: CASSLGGQGGEQYV. The DNA for the CDR3 is TGTGCCAGCAGCTTAGGGGGACAGGGCGGTGAGCAGTACGTC.

The chain recombines TRBV7-9 with TRBJ2-5; 10 bases agree with TRBD1. CDR1 is SEHNR, CDR2 FQNEAQ, per germline (reference sequence). V dropped 1 base and J dropped 5; count of bases not matched to a gene: 1. The CDR3 sequence is 14 residues long. The chain's CDR3 is CASSLGTGGETQYF. The CDR3 bases are TGTGCCAGCAGCTTAGGGACAGGGGGGGAGACCCAGTACTTC. The entire variable domain, with the rest obtained from reference TRBV7-9 and TRBJ2-5, is as follows: DTGVSQNPRHKITKRGQNVTFRCDPISEHNRLYWYRQTLGQGPEFLTYFQNEAQLEKSRLLSDRFSAERPKGSFSTLEIQRTEQGDSAMYLCASSLGTGGETQYFGPGTRLLVL.

The rearrangement links TRBV19 to TRBJ1-2; TRBD1 aligns across 8 bases. Germline CDR1 and CDR2: LNHDA and SQIVND (reference sequence). Trimming took 6 bases from V and 0 from J; bases not matched to a gene: 6. The CDR3 has 15 residues. The CDR3 spells CASSSQGAANYGYTF. The CDR3 DNA follows: TGTGCCAGTAGCTCCCAGGGGGCGGCTAACTATGGCTACACCTTC.

The V and J genes are TRBV19 and TRBJ2-5; 10 positions match TRBD2. The V gene's germline CDR1 is LNHDA and CDR2 SQIVND (reference sequence). Trimming cost V 4 bases and J 3 bases; bases outside gene matches: 5. CDR3 length: 15 amino acids. The CDR3 sequence is CASSKKRGGEETQYF. CDR3 coding DNA: TGTGCCAGTAGTAAAAAGCGGGGGGGCGAAGAGACCCAGTACTTC.

This clone was observed a handful of times. The chain uses TRBV27 and TRBJ2-7; D gene uncertain. This CDR3 contains 14 residues. Germline CDR1 reads MNHEY; CDR2 reads SMNVEV (reference sequence). The V and J ends lost 2 bases and 2 bases respectively, with 10 bases between them. CDR3 sequence (DNA): TGTGCCAGCAGTTTAAGGCTTGGGCCCTACGAGCAGTACGTC. The encoded protein is CASSLRLGPYEQYV.